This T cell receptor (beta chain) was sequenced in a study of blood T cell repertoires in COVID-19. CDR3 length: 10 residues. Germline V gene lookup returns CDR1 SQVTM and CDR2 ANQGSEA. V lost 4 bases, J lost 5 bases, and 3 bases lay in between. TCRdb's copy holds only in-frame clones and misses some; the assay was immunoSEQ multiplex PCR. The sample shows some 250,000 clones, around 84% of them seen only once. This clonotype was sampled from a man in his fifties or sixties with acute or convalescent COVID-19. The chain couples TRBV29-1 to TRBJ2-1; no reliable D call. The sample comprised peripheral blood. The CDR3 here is CSVGDNEQFF. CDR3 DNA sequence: TGCAGCGTTGGAGACAATGAGCAGTTCTTC.